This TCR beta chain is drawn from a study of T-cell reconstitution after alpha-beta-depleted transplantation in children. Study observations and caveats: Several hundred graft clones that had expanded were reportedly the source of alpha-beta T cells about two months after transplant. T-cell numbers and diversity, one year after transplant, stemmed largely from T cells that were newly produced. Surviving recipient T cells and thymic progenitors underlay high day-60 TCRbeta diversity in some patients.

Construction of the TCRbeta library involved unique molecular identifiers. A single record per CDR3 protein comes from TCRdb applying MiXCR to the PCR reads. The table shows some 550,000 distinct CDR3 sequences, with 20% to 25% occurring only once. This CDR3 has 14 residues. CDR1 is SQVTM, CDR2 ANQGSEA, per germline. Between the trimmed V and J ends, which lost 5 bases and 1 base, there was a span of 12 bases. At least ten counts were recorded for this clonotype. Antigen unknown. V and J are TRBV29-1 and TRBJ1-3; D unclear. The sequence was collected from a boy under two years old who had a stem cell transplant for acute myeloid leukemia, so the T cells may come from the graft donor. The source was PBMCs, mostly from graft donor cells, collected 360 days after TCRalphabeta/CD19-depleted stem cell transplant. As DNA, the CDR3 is TGCAGCGTTTCCGGACGGCAATCTGGAAACACCATATATTTT. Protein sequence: CSVSGRQSGNTIYF.